What follows are 6 T cell receptor beta chains derived from one specimen sequenced in a study of T and B cells in COVID-19 patients (dated by TCRdb to the early 2020s). Genomic DNA extracted from blood, in amounts of roughly 250-500 ng, served as the starting material for amplifying TRB repertoires. TCRdb records Illumina MiSeq as the sequencer. Multiplex PCR with BIOMED2 TRB-A/B primer pools was used to amplify the TRB rearrangements. The raw public reads went through TCRdb reprocessing: fastp at Q25, MiXCR clone calling, in-frame beta chains kept. Each entry merges the rows of one CDR3 protein and shows their most common DNA and genes. The sample yields roughly 12,000 distinct CDR3 sequences; around 30% were counted once. The top ten constitute less than 35% of the sample. Sequencing was done on a sample of blood. The receptors here all came from a human donor who had recovered from COVID-19.

This clonotype occurred a few times. The chain recombines TRBV24-1 with TRBJ1-4; tentatively, D is TRBD1 (6 bases). V shed 4 bases and J shed 8 bases, with 16 bases lying between them. The CDR3 is 15 amino acids. The germline gives CDR1 KGHDR, CDR2 SFDVKD. The CDR3 loop reads CATSDPGPGEEKLFF. DNA for the CDR3: TGTGCCACCAGTGACCCGGGCCCAGGGGAAGAAAAACTGTTTTTT.

This clonotype counts as medium-sized. This chain uses TRBV6-5 with TRBJ2-5; no reliable D call. From germline, CDR1 is MNHEY and CDR2 SVGAGI. V was shortened by 4 bases and J by 10 bases, with 10 bases between the two germline ends. The CDR3 totals 11 residues. CDR3 sequence: CASSSLRGQYF. In nucleotides, the CDR3 is TGTGCCAGCAGTTCACTAAGAGGCCAGTACTTC.

This clonotype was counted between two and nine times. The rearrangement links TRBV5-1 to TRBJ1-2; D is perhaps TRBD1 (5 bases). Trimming shortened V by 0 bases and J by 4 bases, and 10 bases separated the two germline ends. Per the germline V gene, CDR1 is SGHRS and CDR2 is YFSETQ. The CDR3 covers 14 residues. CDR3 protein: CASSLDGAGYGYTF. The CDR3, as DNA: TGCGCCAGCAGCTTGGACGGGGCAGGCTATGGCTACACCTTC.

The chain links TRBV12-3 or TRBV12-4 to TRBJ2-7, with 10 nucleotides matching TRBD1. With 5 bases clipped from V and 4 bases from J, the junction kept 8 bases outside the gene matches. The CDR3 consists of 15 residues. The CDR3: CASSTGTGVPYEQYV. The CDR3 DNA sequence: TGTGCCAGCAGTACAGGGACAGGGGTCCCGTACGAGCAGTACGTC.

The chain employs TRBV5-1 and TRBJ2-1; 10 bases match TRBD2. Germline V gene lookup returns CDR1 SGHRS and CDR2 YFSETQ. The CDR3 length is 16 residues. V lost 3 bases and J lost 7; bases outside the gene matches: 10. DNA of the CDR3: TGCGCCAGCAGCTCCCCTACTAGCGGGATTCATAATGAGCAGTTCTTC. This sequence encodes CASSSPTSGIHNEQFF.

The chain has TRBV7-2 and TRBJ2-5; D call uncertain. The CDR3 sequence is 14 residues long. V lost 0 bases and J 3 bases, leaving 8 bases between the germline ends. Germline CDR1 and CDR2: SGHTA and FQGNSA. The CDR3 DNA is TGTGCCAGCAGCTTAGCGGGGAAGAAAGAGACCCAGTACTTC. Its protein is CASSLAGKKETQYF.